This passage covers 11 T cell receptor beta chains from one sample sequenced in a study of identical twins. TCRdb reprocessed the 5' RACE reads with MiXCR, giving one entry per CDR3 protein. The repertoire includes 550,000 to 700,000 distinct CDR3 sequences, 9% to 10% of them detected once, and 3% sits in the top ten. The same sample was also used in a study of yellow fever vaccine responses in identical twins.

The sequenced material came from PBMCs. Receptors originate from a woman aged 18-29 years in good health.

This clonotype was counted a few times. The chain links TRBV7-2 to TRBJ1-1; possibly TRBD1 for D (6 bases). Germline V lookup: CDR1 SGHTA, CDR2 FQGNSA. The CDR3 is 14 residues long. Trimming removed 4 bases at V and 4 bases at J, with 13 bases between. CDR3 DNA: TGTGCCAGCAGCTCCCTGACAGGAGTCACTGAAGCTTTCTTT. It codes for CASSSLTGVTEAFF.

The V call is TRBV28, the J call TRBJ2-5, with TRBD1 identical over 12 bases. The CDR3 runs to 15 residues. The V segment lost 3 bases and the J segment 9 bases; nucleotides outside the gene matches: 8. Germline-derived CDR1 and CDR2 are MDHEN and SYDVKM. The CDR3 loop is CASSFPGQGAWPQYF. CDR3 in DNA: TGTGCCAGCAGTTTTCCGGGACAGGGGGCTTGGCCCCAGTACTTC.

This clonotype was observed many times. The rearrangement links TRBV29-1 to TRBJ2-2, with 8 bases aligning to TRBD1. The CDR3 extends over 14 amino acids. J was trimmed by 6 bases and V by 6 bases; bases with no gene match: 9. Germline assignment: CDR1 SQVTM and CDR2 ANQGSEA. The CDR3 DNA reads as TGCAGCGTCGAAAAGGGGACAGGTTCCGGGGAGCTGTTTTTT. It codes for CSVEKGTGSGELFF.

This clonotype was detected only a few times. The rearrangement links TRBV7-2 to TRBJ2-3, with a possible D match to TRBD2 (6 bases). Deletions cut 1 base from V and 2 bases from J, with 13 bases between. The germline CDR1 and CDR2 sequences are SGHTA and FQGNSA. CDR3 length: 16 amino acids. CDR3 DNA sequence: TGTGCCAGCAGCTTAGGGGGGGTTGGGTTCACAGATACGCAGTATTTT. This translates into CASSLGGVGFTDTQYF.

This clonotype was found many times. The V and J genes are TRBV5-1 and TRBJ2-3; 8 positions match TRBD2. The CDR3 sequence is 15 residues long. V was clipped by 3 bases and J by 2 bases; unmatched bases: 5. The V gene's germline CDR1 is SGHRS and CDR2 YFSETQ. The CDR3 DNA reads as TGCGCCAGCAGCTATGCGGGGGGAATCACAGATACGCAGTATTTT. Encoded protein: CASSYAGGITDTQYF. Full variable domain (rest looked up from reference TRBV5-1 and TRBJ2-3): KAGVTQTPRYLIKTRGQQVTLSCSPISGHRSVSWYQQTPGQGLQFLFEYFSETQRNKGNFPGRFSGRQFSNSRSEMNVSTLELGDSALYLCASSYAGGITDTQYFGPGTRLTVL.

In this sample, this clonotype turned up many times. CDR3 bases: TGTGCCAGCAGTCGGGGACAGGGGCACCAGCATTTT. As protein: CASSRGQGHQHF. This chain joins TRBV12-3 or TRBV12-4 and TRBJ1-5, with 10 bases fitting TRBD1. This CDR3 spans 12 amino acids. With 5 bases clipped from V and 12 bases from J, the junction kept 4 bases outside the gene matches.

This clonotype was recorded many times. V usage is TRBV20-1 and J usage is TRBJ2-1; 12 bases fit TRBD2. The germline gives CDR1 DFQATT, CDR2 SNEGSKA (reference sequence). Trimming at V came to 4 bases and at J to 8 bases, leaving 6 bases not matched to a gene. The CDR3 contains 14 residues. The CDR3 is CSATTSGSLDEQFF. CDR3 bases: TGCAGTGCTACGACTAGCGGGAGTTTGGATGAGCAGTTCTTC.

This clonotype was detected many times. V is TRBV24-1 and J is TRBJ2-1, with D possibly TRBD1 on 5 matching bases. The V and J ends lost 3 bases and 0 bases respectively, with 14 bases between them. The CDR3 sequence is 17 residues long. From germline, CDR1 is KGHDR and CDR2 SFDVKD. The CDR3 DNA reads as TGTGCCACCAGTGATGATCAGGGTGCCAACTCCTACAATGAGCAGTTCTTC. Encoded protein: CATSDDQGANSYNEQFF.

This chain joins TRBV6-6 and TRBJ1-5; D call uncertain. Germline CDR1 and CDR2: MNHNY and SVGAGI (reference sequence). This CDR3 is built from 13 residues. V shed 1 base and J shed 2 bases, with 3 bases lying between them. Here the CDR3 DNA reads TGTGCCAGCAGTTACTTGGGCAATCAGCCCCAGCATTTT. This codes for CASSYLGNQPQHF.

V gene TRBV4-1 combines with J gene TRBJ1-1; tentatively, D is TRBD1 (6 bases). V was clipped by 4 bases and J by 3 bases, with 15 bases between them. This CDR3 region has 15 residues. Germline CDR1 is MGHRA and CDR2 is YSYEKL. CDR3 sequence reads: CASSPGQFGDTEAFF. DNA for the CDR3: TGCGCCAGCAGCCCTGGACAGTTTGGGGACACTGAAGCTTTCTTT.

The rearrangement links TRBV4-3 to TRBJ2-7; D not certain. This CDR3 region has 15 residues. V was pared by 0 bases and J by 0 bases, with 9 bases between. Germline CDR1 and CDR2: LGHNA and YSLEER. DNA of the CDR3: TGCGCCAGCAGCCAAGAACGGAGTAACTCCTACGAGCAGTACTTC. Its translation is CASSQERSNSYEQYF.